The T cell receptor beta chain described here comes from a study of blood T cells in healthy people across ages. Broader study findings: Getting older went along with TCR beta diversity per million T cells dropping roughly linearly.

The germline CDR1 and CDR2 sequences are MRHNA and SNTAGT. There are 13 residues in the CDR3. As regards this clonotype: Its antigen is as yet unknown. This clone may be a read error of a much larger clone one base away.

Alongside a J-beta primer mix, a sample-barcoded 5' primer served in a second PCR lasting 7 to 11 cycles. All cDNA molecules were each tagged by a template-switch adaptor with 12 random nucleotides. MiXCR was run by TCRdb on the 5' RACE reads, yielding one entry per CDR3 protein. The profile covers roughly 550,000 distinct CDR3 sequences, with 20% to 30% appearing a single time and approximately 8.7% taken by the ten largest. The sample also formed part of further work on T cells of mothers and their children. In that study: Healthy Caucasian mothers, a few in number, and their six children were the donors.

This sequence joins TRBV6-4 and TRBJ2-2; D possibly uses TRBD1 or TRBD2 (5 bases each). The specimen sequenced was blood. The sequence was obtained from a boy between 10 and 17 years old in good health. The CDR3 sequence: CASSDRGTGEPFF. CDR3 nucleotide sequence: TGTGCCAGCAGTGACAGGGGCACCGGGGAGCCGTTTTTT.